This TCR beta chain came from a study of blood T cell repertoires in COVID-19. Study-level information: Both acute and convalescent COVID-19 samples were obtained from the United States, Italy and Spain.

Ages ranged from roughly 18 to 100 years, with residence in more than 20 US areas. Recovered status in Cohort 3 required two negative PCRs, clearance, or symptom resolution. Libraries were prepared by immunoSEQ multiplex PCR; TCRdb keeps only in-frame clonotypes and omits some of them. Here the sample spans hundreds of thousands of clones, approximately 90% being singletons. The V end lost 4 bases, the J end lost 2 bases, and 13 bases lay between the germline ends. Germline loops: CDR1 MGHRA, CDR2 YSYEKL. The CDR3 spans 15 residues. This sequence joins TRBV4-1 and TRBJ2-3, with a possible D match to TRBD2 (6 bases). The sequenced sample consisted of PBMCs or T cells enriched from blood (not recorded which). The source of this sequence is a man in his forties or fifties who had recovered from COVID-19. The CDR3 region is CASSLTAGPTDTQYF. As DNA, the CDR3 is TGCGCCAGCAGCCTAACGGCGGGACCCACAGATACGCAGTATTTT.